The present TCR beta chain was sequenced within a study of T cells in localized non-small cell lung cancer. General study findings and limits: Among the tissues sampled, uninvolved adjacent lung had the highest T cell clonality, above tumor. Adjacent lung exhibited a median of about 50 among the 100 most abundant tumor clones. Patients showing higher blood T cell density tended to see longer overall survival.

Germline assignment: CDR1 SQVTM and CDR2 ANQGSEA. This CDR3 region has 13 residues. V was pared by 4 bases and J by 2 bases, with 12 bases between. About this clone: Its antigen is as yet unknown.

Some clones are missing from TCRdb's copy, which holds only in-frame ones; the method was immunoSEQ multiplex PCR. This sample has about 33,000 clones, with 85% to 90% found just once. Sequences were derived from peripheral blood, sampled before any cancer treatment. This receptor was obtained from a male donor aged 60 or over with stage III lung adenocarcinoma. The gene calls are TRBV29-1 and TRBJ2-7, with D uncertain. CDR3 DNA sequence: TGCAGCGTTGGATCTAGGCAGACCTACGAGCAGTACTTC. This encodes CSVGSRQTYEQYF.